This entry features one T cell receptor (beta chain) sequence. Its antigen is currently not known. Base quality data are lacking; no much larger clone is found one base away. The data derive from a study of neoadjuvant anti-PD-1 for oral cavity cancer (TCRdb year 2021). Describing the broader study: Before curative-intent surgical resection, most patients were given three to four biweekly doses of nivolumab at 3 mg/kg. A fourth nivolumab dose was given around day 43 to patients without progression, and definitive surgical resection was performed in those patients on days 50-56. Responders were defined as patients with complete response, partial response or stable disease by RECIST 1.1; non-responders were defined as patients with progression. A roughly 30% response rate was observed in the parent correlative cohort, in which more than ten patients were included.

For deep sequencing of PBMC libraries, mostly around 520 ng of input genomic DNA was used, and six replicates were run per sample. TCRbeta libraries were prepared with the immunoSEQ hsTCRbeta kit according to the manufacturer's instructions. The finished libraries were brought together in one pool at 2.5 to 3 nM, which was then read using an Illumina NovaSeq 6000 S4 flow cell. For the original study's pipeline: Raw data preprocessing and quality control were performed with the immunoSEQ Analyzer. The analysis was restricted to productive rearrangements, with each unique CDR3 amino acid sequence defining a clonotype. Using the R package tcR, the researchers computed the Gini-Simpson index as their estimate of repertoire clonality. Student's t test was used to compare Gini indices, while Pearson correlation assessed associations with tumor size change. TCRdb took this table from immuneACCESS and kept in-frame rearrangements with V and J called. Such tables lack part of the clones; where checked against another copy, unresolved V genes explain under half of the gap, and the rest is unexplained. The DNA was the basis for D and trimming; V, J and clone size are from that table. This sample has 75,000 or so clones in its table, and approximately 80% of those were observed once. The biggest ten clones account for about 3.1% of the sample.

The research as a whole found: Only a few patients per response group were included in the TCR analyses, and the authors called for validation in larger cohorts. After neoadjuvant nivolumab, non-responders showed significantly higher T cell clonality (Gini index) in PBMCs than responders did. Higher pretreatment blood Treg/Th17 ratios correlated with both higher pretreatment blood TCRbeta clonality and lower post-treatment tumor TCRbeta clonality.

CDR1 and CDR2 are drawn from the germline V gene (reference sequence): MNHEY, SMNVEV. Clipping removes 8 bases from V and 0 bases from J, with 1 as the unmatched junction base count. Reading from cysteine to phenylalanine, the CDR3 counts 12 amino acids. Only CDR3 DNA remains: 36 bases, in frame from the first base. Sample time point, as interpreted from the label and publication: before neoadjuvant nivolumab. Patients had been newly diagnosed with stage II-IVA oral cavity squamous cell carcinoma, and no prior systemic or radiation treatment had been given to the patients. The cohort consisted of patients with HPV-negative, locally advanced oral cavity squamous cell carcinoma. Peripheral blood mononuclear cells were analyzed directly, without maintenance or expansion in culture. The samples were obtained from a longitudinal correlative study of a single-arm phase II trial testing neoadjuvant nivolumab in oral cavity squamous cell carcinoma. Subject-matched pre- and post-treatment PBMCs and tumors from three responders and three non-responders were subjected to genomic DNA-based TCRbeta sequencing. Peripheral blood mononuclear cells were collected before nivolumab treatment and again after treatment, at the time of surgery. The Maxwell RSC DNA from Cells kit was used to isolate genomic DNA from PBMCs.

The sequence joins TRBV27 to TRBJ2-7; 7 middle bases align to TRBD2. The material was PBMCs, obtained before nivolumab (anti-PD-1) treatment. This TCR was sampled from a person aged 35-79 years with oral cavity squamous cell carcinoma. The CDR3 here reads CASRGDSYEQYF. The nucleotide sequence is given as TGTGCCAGCCGGGGGGACTCCTACGAGCAGTACTTC.